The 14 T cell receptor beta chains given below trace back to one sample, sequenced in a study of blood T cells in healthy people across ages. A second PCR of roughly 7 to 11 cycles used a sample-barcoded 5' primer and a J-beta primer mix. One entry per CDR3 protein results from TCRdb running MiXCR on the 5' RACE reads. The sample has about 670,000 distinct CDR3 sequences; 40% to 65% are singletons. The sample was blood. These receptors originate from a woman aged 80 or older in good health.

Points on this clonotype: This may arise from a read error, as a much more abundant clone is one base away. The chain employs TRBV5-1 and TRBJ2-5; 7 bases are shared with TRBD1. Germline-derived CDR1 and CDR2 are SGHRS and YFSETQ. The CDR3 is 15 amino acids. The CDR3 region is CTSSQQGGFQETQYF. The CDR3 DNA reads TGCACCAGCAGCCAGCAAGGGGGCTTCCAAGAGACCCAGTACTTC.

V gene TRBV7-9 combines with J gene TRBJ2-3; tentative D call: TRBD1 (7 bases). CDR1 and CDR2 from the germline V gene are SEHNR and FQNEAQ (reference sequence). The germline V and J ends were trimmed by 3 bases and 4 bases, with 23 bases remaining between them. CDR3 size: 18 residues. CDR3 amino acids: CASSFPYKSGGPPDTQYF. CDR3 bases: TGTGCCAGCAGCTTCCCCTACAAATCAGGGGGGCCTCCAGATACGCAGTATTTT.

On this clonotype itself: A much larger clone differs from this one at a single base, so this may be a read error. The CDR3 sequence: CGARGPGGKGKNIQYF. CDR3 DNA sequence: TGCGGTGCTAGAGGACCAGGGGGCAAGGGCAAAAACATTCAGTACTTC. V usage is TRBV20-1 and J usage is TRBJ2-4, with 8 bases aligning to TRBD1. The V gene's germline CDR1 is DFQATT and CDR2 SNEGSKA (reference sequence). This CDR3 comprises 16 residues.

This clonotype was counted only a few times. The rearrangement joins TRBV15 to TRBJ2-3; 8 nucleotides line up with TRBD1. Trimming removed 2 bases from V and 2 bases from J; junction bases left unmatched: 6. CDR1 and CDR2 from the germline V gene are LNHNV and YYDKDF (reference sequence). The CDR3 has 16 residues. The CDR3 reads CATSRRTGTHTDTQYF. In DNA, the CDR3 is TGTGCCACCAGCAGACGGACAGGGACTCACACAGATACGCAGTATTTT.

J is TRBJ2-7 and V is TRBV14, with D uncertain. Germline assignment: CDR1 SGHDN and CDR2 FVKESK. The CDR3 spans 14 residues. Trimming removed 2 bases at V and 7 bases at J, with 15 bases between. This chain's CDR3 is CASSQTHSAWEQYF. DNA for the CDR3: TGTGCCAGCAGCCAAACTCACAGTGCGTGGGAGCAGTACTTC.

The V and J genes are TRBV5-1 and TRBJ1-1; D may be TRBD1 (6 bases). Germline CDR1 is SGHRS and CDR2 is YFSETQ. The CDR3 totals 18 residues. The germline V and J ends were trimmed by 0 bases and 5 bases, with 23 bases remaining between them. CDR3 sequence reads: CASSLEFGGRPGGTEAFF. The CDR3 DNA reads TGCGCCAGCAGCTTGGAGTTTGGGGGGCGCCCGGGAGGAACTGAAGCTTTCTTT.

The chain couples TRBV9 to TRBJ2-5, with 8 bases lining up with TRBD2. CDR3 length equals 16 residues. CDR1 and CDR2 from the germline V gene are SGDLS and YYNGEE. V gave up 0 bases and J gave up 0 bases; unmatched junction bases: 4. The CDR3 region is CASSVGRSGNQETQYF. Here the CDR3 DNA reads TGTGCCAGCAGCGTAGGTCGTAGCGGGAACCAAGAGACCCAGTACTTC.

The chain joins TRBV30 to TRBJ2-7; maybe TRBD2 (5 bases). This CDR3 has 11 amino acids. V lost 0 bases and J 8 bases, leaving 8 bases between the germline ends. From germline, CDR1 is GTSNPN and CDR2 SVGIG (reference sequence). Here the CDR3 DNA reads TGTGCCTGGAGTGTGGGAGCCCAGCAGTACTTC. It translates to CAWSVGAQQYF.

This clonotype has at least ten counts. The rearrangement joins TRBV20-1 to TRBJ1-6; no reliable D call. This CDR3 is 14 amino acids long. Trimming took 3 bases from V and 10 from J, leaving 16 bases between them. Germline assignment: CDR1 DFQATT and CDR2 SNEGSKA (reference sequence). The CDR3 loop is CSASIGSSDSPLHF. In nucleotides, the CDR3 is TGCAGTGCTAGTATAGGGAGTTCGGACTCACCCCTCCACTTT.

This sequence joins TRBV6-6 and TRBJ2-5, with 7 bases identical to TRBD1. The V gene end was trimmed by 6 bases and the J gene end by 1 base; junction bases not matched to a gene: 5. The CDR3 totals 14 residues. Germline V gene sequence: CDR1 MNHNY, CDR2 SVGAGI (reference sequence). The CDR3 DNA sequence: TGTGCCAGCAGCGAAACAGGGGCCCAAGAGACCCAGTACTTC. This gives the protein CASSETGAQETQYF.

This chain joins TRBV10-3 and TRBJ2-1; no firm D call. Looked up from germline, CDR1 is ENHRY and CDR2 is SYGVKD. Between the trimmed V and J ends, which lost 3 bases and 7 bases, there was a span of 7 bases. The CDR3 consists of 12 residues. The CDR3 coding sequence is TGTGCCATCAGTGACCAGTTGAATGAGCAGTTCTTC. Protein product: CAISDQLNEQFF.

The chain combines TRBV2 with TRBJ2-7, with 9 bases that match TRBD2. The J call is doubtful: the DNA matches TRBJ2-5 better. This CDR3 has 14 residues. Germline V lookup: CDR1 SNHLY, CDR2 FYNNEI. This chain's CDR3 is CASRRGGIQETQYF. CDR3 sequence (DNA): TGTGCCAGCAGGCGGGGGGGAATCCAAGAGACCCAGTACTTC.

The J gene is TRBJ1-5, the V gene TRBV2, with D unresolved. V gave up 0 bases and J gave up 5 bases, with 8 bases separating them. The germline CDR1 and CDR2 sequences are SNHLY and FYNNEI. CDR3 size: 14 residues. CDR3 amino acids: CASSEANRDQPQHF. CDR3 bases: TGTGCCAGCAGTGAAGCGAATCGGGATCAGCCCCAGCATTTT. The full variable domain, rest sourced from reference TRBV2 and TRBJ1-5, is EPEVTQTPSHQVTQMGQEVILRCVPISNHLYFYWYRQILGQKVEFLVSFYNNEISEKSEIFDDQFSVERPDGSNFTLKIRSTKLEDSAMYFCASSEANRDQPQHFGDGTRLSIL.

A note on this clonotype: A much more abundant neighbour one base away suggests this may be a read error. For the CDR3, the DNA is TGTGCCATCAGTGAAGGACGAGCGGGAGGGTCCGCAGAGACCCAGTACTTC. This codes for CAISEGRAGGSAETQYF. The J gene is TRBJ2-5, the V gene TRBV10-3; 10 nucleotides match TRBD2. CDR3 length equals 17 residues. Trimming took 3 bases from V and 4 from J; bases not matched to a gene: 11. Germline CDR1 is ENHRY and CDR2 is SYGVKD.